The T cell receptor beta chain described here comes from a study of identical twins. CDR1 and CDR2 from the germline V gene are KGHDR and SFDVKD. V was clipped by 2 bases and J by 6 bases; unmatched bases: 5. CDR3 length: 15 residues. Overall study results and limits: Models came in too low on out-of-frame TCR alpha sharing in monozygotic twins.

cDNA molecules carried unique molecular identifiers, and template switching added a universal primer site. In TCRdb, the 5' RACE reads were re-called with MiXCR into one record per CDR3 protein. The repertoire holds approximately 620,000 distinct CDR3 sequences, with more than 6.5% as singletons. This clonotype was seen ten or more times. Its antigen is unidentified. The sample also formed part of further work on yellow fever vaccine responses in identical twins.

This chain joins TRBV24-1 and TRBJ2-1; 8 bases map to TRBD2. The sequencing sample was made of PBMCs. The sequence derives from a woman between 18 and 30 years old in good health. The CDR3 nucleotides are TGTGCCACCAGTGATTCGATTCTAGCGGGCAATGAGCAGTTCTTC. It encodes CATSDSILAGNEQFF.